A single sample is the source of the 20 T cell receptor beta chains below, sequenced in a study of CD8+ T cells in alopecia areata. As the sequencing template, cDNA was produced by extracting RNA and reverse transcribing it. Assay: immunoSEQ multiplex PCR; the TCRdb copy retains only in-frame clones and omits some. The sample gives around 200,000 clones, roughly 61% of which show up once; 10% to 15% is in the top ten. Described treatment: oral pan-JAK inhibitor, 5-10 mg twice daily. The material sequenced was CD8+ T cells sorted from blood, taken at week 24, from a patient treated with tofacitinib. Receptor source: a human donor with alopecia areata.

A few counts support this clone. CDR3 in amino acids: CASSSPLSTDTQYF. The CDR3 coding sequence is TGCGCCAGCAGCTCCCCCTTAAGCACAGATACGCAGTATTTT. V and J are TRBV4-1 and TRBJ2-3; D unresolved. The V end lost 5 bases, the J end lost 0 bases, and 9 bases lay between the germline ends. CDR3 length: 14 residues. Per germline, CDR1 MGHRA and CDR2 YSYEKL.

Concerning this clone itself: Mismatch with germline at one junction end may stem from a read error. The sample contains more than one DNA sequence encoding this CDR3. The gene calls are TRBV19 and TRBJ1-5; 10 bases match TRBD1. The CDR3 totals 15 residues. Germline values: CDR1 LNHDA, CDR2 SQIVND (reference sequence). The CDR3 DNA is TGTGCCAGTAAATGGGGACAGGGGATGCATCAGCCCCAGCATTTC. Translation: CASKWGQGMHQPQHF.

The chain has TRBV13 and TRBJ2-7; D remains unclear. CDR1 is PRHDT and CDR2 is FYEKMQ in the germline V gene (reference sequence). Trimming removed 3 bases at V and 2 bases at J, with 8 bases between. The CDR3 length is 13 residues. The CDR3 is CASSFDRAYEQYF. In DNA form, the CDR3 reads TGTGCCAGCAGCTTTGATAGAGCCTACGAGCAGTACTTC.

The V and J genes are TRBV4-1 and TRBJ2-5, with D possibly matching TRBD1 (8 bases). This CDR3 spans 15 amino acids. V was trimmed by 4 bases and J by 4 bases, leaving 16 bases between them. Germline CDR1 and CDR2: MGHRA and YSYEKL. The CDR3 region is CASSPVDREGETQYF. The CDR3 nucleotides are TGCGCCAGCAGCCCCGTGGACAGGGAGGGAGAGACCCAGTACTTC.

This clone was recorded only once. V usage is TRBV13 and J usage is TRBJ1-2, with D unresolved. V lost 6 bases to trimming and J lost 3 bases, with 11 bases between them. Germline assignment: CDR1 PRHDT and CDR2 FYEKMQ (reference sequence). The CDR3 is made up of 13 amino acids. CDR3 residues: CASSMLGDYGYTF. The CDR3 DNA sequence: TGTGCCAGCAGTATGCTTGGGGACTATGGCTACACCTTC.

The V call is TRBV5-1, the J call TRBJ2-1; perhaps TRBD1 as D (6 bases). The CDR3 loop spans 16 amino acids. Germline loops: CDR1 SGHRS, CDR2 YFSETQ. V was trimmed by 4 bases and J by 3 bases, leaving 17 bases between them. The DNA of the CDR3 is TGCGCCAGCAGCGAAACGACAGGTCGCCTCTACAATGAGCAGTTCTTC. This encodes CASSETTGRLYNEQFF.

The chain is built from TRBV7-9 and TRBJ1-2; D is undetermined. From germline, CDR1 is SEHNR and CDR2 FQNEAQ (reference sequence). Trimming took off 3 bases at V and 4 bases at J, with 9 bases between the two ends. The CDR3 consists of 13 residues. The CDR3 here is CASSFTDPYGYTF. As DNA, the CDR3 is TGTGCCAGCAGCTTTACAGACCCCTATGGCTACACCTTC.

The chain combines TRBV9 with TRBJ1-2; D remains unclear. Germline assignment: CDR1 SGDLS and CDR2 YYNGEE. This CDR3 comprises 8 residues. V was cut by 4 bases and J by 10 bases, with 2 bases left in between. The CDR3 DNA sequence: TGTGCCAGCAGCTCCTACACCTTC. Residues: CASSSYTF.

Here the CDR3 DNA reads TGTGCCTGGAGCCCCTCCCTATTCCTGCCCCAGCATTTT. This codes for CAWSPSLFLPQHF. V gene TRBV30 combines with J gene TRBJ1-5; D call uncertain. CDR1 is GTSNPN and CDR2 is SVGIG in the germline V gene (reference sequence). This CDR3 has 13 amino acids. V lost 3 bases to trimming and J lost 9 bases, with 15 bases between them.

The rearrangement joins TRBV29-1 to TRBJ1-2; no reliable D call. In germline, CDR1 is SQVTM, CDR2 ANQGSEA. Trimming removed 1 base at V and 6 bases at J, with 6 bases between. The CDR3 loop spans 11 amino acids. The CDR3 sequence: CSVEVVDGYTF. DNA for the CDR3: TGCAGCGTTGAAGTAGTGGATGGCTACACCTTC.

This chain links TRBV19 with TRBJ2-7, with 9 bases identical to TRBD1. Unmatched junction bases numbered 4, after V lost 5 bases and J lost 2 bases. Germline-derived CDR1 and CDR2 are LNHDA and SQIVND (reference sequence). This CDR3 has 14 residues. The CDR3 coding sequence is TGTGCCAGTAGTTGGGGACAGGGAACCTACGAGCAGTACTTC. Translation: CASSWGQGTYEQYF.

This CDR3 is CASSLGVGGAEKLFF. The DNA of the CDR3 is TGTGCCAGCAGCTTGGGCGTGGGAGGTGCCGAAAAACTGTTTTTT. The rearrangement joins TRBV5-6 to TRBJ1-4; D gene uncertain. V dropped 0 bases and J dropped 8 bases, with 14 bases sitting between them. There are 15 residues in the CDR3. The germline CDR1 and CDR2 sequences are SGHDT and YYEEEE.

V is TRBV15 and J is TRBJ1-5; tentative D call: TRBD1 (5 bases). The CDR3 contains 15 residues. Deletions cut 0 bases from V and 3 bases from J, with 9 bases between. Looked up from germline, CDR1 is LNHNV and CDR2 is YYDKDF (reference sequence). CDR3 sequence (DNA): TGTGCCACCAGCAGAGATCGGGGGAACAATCAGCCCCAGCATTTT. This encodes CATSRDRGNNQPQHF. Based on the CDR3 plus reference TRBV15 and TRBJ1-5, the full variable domain is DAMVIQNPRYQVTQFGKPVTLSCSQTLNHNVMYWYQQKSSQAPKLLFHYYDKDFNNEADTPDNFQSRRPNTSFCFLDIRSPGLGDTAMYLCATSRDRGNNQPQHFGDGTRLSIL.

CDR3 bases: TGTGCCAGCAGGGAGGACGGTACGACCTACGAGCAGTACTTC. Its protein is CASREDGTTYEQYF. V usage is TRBV27 and J usage is TRBJ2-7; tentative D call: TRBD2 (5 bases). The germline CDR1 and CDR2 sequences are MNHEY and SMNVEV (reference sequence). Trimming cost V 6 bases and J 2 bases, with 14 bases left between them. This CDR3 spans 14 amino acids.

V gene TRBV2 combines with J gene TRBJ1-2, with a possible D match to TRBD1 (5 bases). The germline gives CDR1 SNHLY, CDR2 FYNNEI. V was trimmed by 11 bases and J by 4 bases, leaving 17 bases between them. This CDR3 is built from 13 residues. CDR3 loop: CADSGTLGYGYTF. CDR3 coding DNA: TGTGCCGATTCGGGGACTTTGGGCTATGGCTACACCTTC.

This clone was observed a few times. The chain is built from TRBV15 and TRBJ2-1; a weak D match, TRBD1 (6 bases). CDR3 size: 16 residues. Germline-derived CDR1 and CDR2 are LNHNV and YYDKDF (reference sequence). Trimming removed 1 base from V and 4 bases from J, with 14 bases in between. CDR3 in DNA: TGTGCCACCAGCAGAGCAGGGGTTCTATGGTACAATGAGCAGTTCTTC. Protein: CATSRAGVLWYNEQFF.

This clone was observed a single time. The gene calls are TRBV6-6 and TRBJ2-7; TRBD1 agrees at 9 bases. Looked up from germline, CDR1 is MNHNY and CDR2 is SVGAGI (reference sequence). The CDR3 runs to 14 residues. V shed 7 bases, J shed 5 bases, and the junction held 9 bases outside the gene matches. CDR3 region: CASIDKGQGDEQYF. CDR3 bases: TGTGCCAGCATCGACAAGGGACAGGGTGACGAGCAGTACTTC.

The chain has TRBV4-1 and TRBJ2-5; TRBD2 matches 8 bases. This CDR3 comprises 17 residues. Germline loops: CDR1 MGHRA, CDR2 YSYEKL. J lost 5 bases, V lost 4 bases, and 15 bases had no gene match. The CDR3 nucleotides are TGCGCCAGCAGCCTAGAGTATCCCGCGGGGGGTTGGGAGACCCAGTACTTC. Protein product: CASSLEYPAGGWETQYF.

This rearrangement joins TRBV29-1 to TRBJ1-1, with TRBD1 as a possible D gene (5 bases). Germline-derived CDR1 and CDR2 are SQVTM and ANQGSEA. Trimming pared 6 bases from V and 4 bases from J, leaving 27 bases between. The CDR3 length is 17 residues. The CDR3 protein is CSVTASRGGEAGTEAFF. CDR3 DNA sequence: TGCAGCGTCACCGCATCGCGGGGGGGAGAAGCGGGCACTGAAGCTTTCTTT.

The rearrangement links TRBV6-5 to TRBJ2-5, with D possibly called TRBD1 or TRBD2 (6 bases each). V lost 7 bases and J 4 bases, leaving 13 bases between the germline ends. Per germline, CDR1 MNHEY and CDR2 SVGAGI. The CDR3 contains 13 residues. The CDR3 nucleotides are TGTGCCAGCATGCCGGGGGCCGGAGAGACCCAGTACTTC. It encodes CASMPGAGETQYF.